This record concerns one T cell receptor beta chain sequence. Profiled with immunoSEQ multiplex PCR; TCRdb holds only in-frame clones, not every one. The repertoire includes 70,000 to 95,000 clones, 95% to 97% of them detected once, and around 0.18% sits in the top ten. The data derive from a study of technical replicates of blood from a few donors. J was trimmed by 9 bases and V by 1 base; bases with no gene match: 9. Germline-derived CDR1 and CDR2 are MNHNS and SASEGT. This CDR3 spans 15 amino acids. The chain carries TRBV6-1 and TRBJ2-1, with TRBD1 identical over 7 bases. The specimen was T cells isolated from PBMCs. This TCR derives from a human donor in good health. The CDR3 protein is CASSEGRGSQSEQFF. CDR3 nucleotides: TGTGCCAGCAGTGAAGGCAGGGGGTCACAAAGTGAGCAGTTCTTC.